These 19 T cell receptor beta chains share one sample of origin, sequenced in a study of OX40 agonist ivuxolimab in advanced cancers. Generated by immunoSEQ multiplex PCR, the TCRdb table keeps only in-frame clones and is missing some. Altogether some 80,000 clones are present, approximately 85% being singletons, with the ten largest covering around 0.6%. Sequencing was performed on CD4+ or CD8+ T cells sorted from blood, taken in a trial of the OX40 agonist ivuxolimab. The receptors were sampled from an adult with an advanced solid tumor such as melanoma, head and neck, liver or kidney cancer.

A few counts support this clone. The chain links TRBV27 to TRBJ1-6, with D tentatively TRBD1 (5 bases). Trimming took off 8 bases at V and 0 bases at J, with 17 bases between the two ends. Germline V gene lookup returns CDR1 MNHEY and CDR2 SMNVEV (reference sequence). There are 17 residues in the CDR3. CDR3 DNA: TGTGCCAGCGCCGGCGAGGGGTCAAGCTCCTATAATTCACCCCTCCACTTT. Amino acid sequence: CASAGEGSSSYNSPLHF.

The V and J genes are TRBV6-5 and TRBJ1-2; no clear D gene. In germline, CDR1 is MNHEY, CDR2 SVGAGI. CDR3 length equals 15 residues. Trimming removed 2 bases from V and 4 bases from J, with 14 bases in between. The CDR3 sequence: CASSYREGSGYGYTF. CDR3 nucleotides: TGTGCCAGCAGTTACAGGGAGGGTTCGGGCTATGGCTACACCTTC.

The chain links TRBV6-6 to TRBJ2-4; no reliable D call. V dropped 5 bases and J dropped 0 bases, with 14 bases sitting between them. The CDR3 runs to 16 residues. CDR1 and CDR2 from the germline V gene are MNHNY and SVGAGI (reference sequence). Here the CDR3 reads CASSPTQTLAKNIQYF. In nucleotides, the CDR3 is TGTGCCAGCAGTCCTACACAGACCTTAGCCAAAAACATTCAGTACTTC.

The V call is TRBV5-4, the J call TRBJ1-1; TRBD1 is a possible D gene (6 bases). Germline loops: CDR1 SGHNT, CDR2 YYREEE (reference sequence). The length of the CDR3 is 13 residues. Trimming removed 5 bases from V and 5 bases from J, with 13 bases in between. CDR3 coding DNA: TGTGCCAGCAGGGGATTGGGGGCGACTGAAGCTTTCTTT. It encodes CASRGLGATEAFF.

This clone occurred a few times. DNA of the CDR3: TGTGCCAGCAGCTTAGAGATCAGGGGGTCCCCCTATGGCTACACCTTC. This codes for CASSLEIRGSPYGYTF. The rearrangement joins TRBV7-7 to TRBJ1-2; 7 nucleotides line up with TRBD1. The J segment lost 4 bases and the V segment lost 1 base, leaving 9 bases of the junction unmatched. This CDR3 region has 16 residues. CDR1 is SSHAT and CDR2 is FNYEAQ in the germline V gene (reference sequence).

The CDR3, as DNA: TGTGCCAGCAGTGACTTCTGGCGAGGGGGCTATGGCTACACCTTC. Translating gives CASSDFWRGGYGYTF. The chain carries TRBV6-1 and TRBJ1-2; possibly TRBD1 for D (6 bases). Trimming pared 3 bases from V and 4 bases from J, leaving 15 bases between. Germline V CDR1 and CDR2: MNHNS, SASEGT. The CDR3 is 15 amino acids.

The chain recombines TRBV4-1 with TRBJ1-5; 8 bases align to TRBD1. This CDR3 comprises 16 residues. V lost 0 bases to trimming and J lost 6 bases; unmatched junction nucleotides: 7. In germline, CDR1 is MGHRA, CDR2 YSYEKL. The chain's CDR3 is CASSQEGQGAGQPQHF. As DNA, the CDR3 is TGCGCCAGCAGCCAAGAGGGGCAGGGGGCGGGTCAGCCCCAGCATTTT.

The rearrangement links TRBV9 to TRBJ2-7; maybe TRBD2 (5 bases). The CDR3 is 15 residues long. The germline CDR1 and CDR2 sequences are SGDLS and YYNGEE. V was shortened by 7 bases and J by 2 bases, with 19 bases between the two germline ends. CDR3 loop: CASSFTSGDAYEQYF. The DNA of the CDR3 is TGTGCCAGCTCATTTACCAGCGGTGATGCCTACGAGCAGTACTTC.

The V call is TRBV11-2, the J call TRBJ1-6, with D possibly TRBD1 on 5 matching bases. CDR1 is SGHAT and CDR2 is FQNNGV in the germline V gene. The CDR3 length is 16 residues. Deletions cut 1 base from V and 9 bases from J, with 16 bases between. CDR3 amino acids: CASSLVLPGLGSPLHF. CDR3 nucleotide sequence: TGTGCCAGCAGCTTAGTTTTACCGGGACTGGGTTCACCCCTCCACTTT.

In DNA, the CDR3 is TGTGCCTGGGCGGGACGGGAGAATCAGCCCCAGCATTTT. Translated, it gives CAWAGRENQPQHF. V usage is TRBV30 and J usage is TRBJ1-5, with D possibly matching TRBD1 (5 bases). The germline V gene has CDR1 GTSNPN and CDR2 SVGIG (reference sequence). The germline V and J ends were trimmed by 5 bases and 4 bases, with 12 bases remaining between them. This CDR3 has 13 amino acids.

The chain couples TRBV2 to TRBJ2-1, with 7 positions matching TRBD2. The CDR3 contains 14 residues. J gave up 9 bases and V 4 bases, and 9 bases lay outside the gene matches. In germline, CDR1 is SNHLY, CDR2 FYNNEI. The CDR3 is CASSGASGLFEQFF. Written as DNA, the CDR3 is TGTGCCAGCAGTGGGGCTAGCGGTCTGTTTGAGCAGTTCTTC.

The V and J genes are TRBV5-4 and TRBJ2-5; D could derive from TRBD1 or TRBD2 (5 bases each). The germline gives CDR1 SGHNT, CDR2 YYREEE (reference sequence). The CDR3 spans 15 residues. V gave up 2 bases and J gave up 5 bases, with 16 bases separating them. This chain's CDR3 is CASSFSGPLRETQYF. The CDR3 DNA follows: TGTGCCAGCAGCTTTTCGGGACCCCTGCGGGAGACCCAGTACTTC.

CDR3 sequence (DNA): TGTGCCAGCAGCTTAGAGACTAGCGGGGCATACAATGAGCAGTTCTTC. Translating it yields CASSLETSGAYNEQFF. V gene TRBV7-6 combines with J gene TRBJ2-1, with 11 positions matching TRBD2. The germline V gene has CDR1 SGHVS and CDR2 FNYEAQ. The CDR3 is 16 amino acids. V shed 1 base and J 4 bases; nucleotides not matched to a gene: 3.

J is TRBJ2-3 and V is TRBV7-6; D may be TRBD2 (7 bases). Trimming shortened V by 5 bases and J by 1 base, and 10 bases separated the two germline ends. The CDR3 has 14 residues. The germline V gene encodes CDR1 SGHVS and CDR2 FNYEAQ. The DNA of the CDR3 is TGTGCCAGCAGCCGGGGGGCAGGCACAGATACGCAGTATTTT. It is translated as CASSRGAGTDTQYF.

This chain uses TRBV18 with TRBJ2-3, with D possibly being TRBD1 (6 bases). The V gene's germline CDR1 is KGHSH and CDR2 LQKENI. The CDR3 has 15 residues. V was shortened by 4 bases and J by 6 bases, with 17 bases between the two germline ends. The CDR3 coding sequence is TGTGCCAGCTCACTAAGGCAGGGGCTGGGGGATACGCAGTATTTT. Translation gives CASSLRQGLGDTQYF.

V and J are TRBV10-3 and TRBJ1-2; 11 bases agree with TRBD1. V shed 4 bases and J 4 bases; nucleotides not matched to a gene: 2. Per germline, CDR1 ENHRY and CDR2 SYGVKD. The CDR3 length is 14 residues. The CDR3 loop reads CAISAGQGGYGYTF. CDR3 nucleotide sequence: TGTGCCATCAGTGCGGGACAGGGGGGCTATGGCTACACCTTC.

The rearrangement links TRBV18 to TRBJ2-3; 7 positions agree with TRBD1. This CDR3 has 14 residues. The V segment lost 3 bases and the J segment 1 base; nucleotides outside the gene matches: 1. Germline CDR1 is KGHSH and CDR2 is LQKENI. Here the CDR3 reads CASSPGQGTDTQYF. Here the CDR3 DNA reads TGTGCCAGCTCACCCGGACAGGGCACAGATACGCAGTATTTT.

The CDR3 region has the DNA TGTGCCAGCAGGAAGAGCACAGATACGCAGTATTTT. Translated: CASRKSTDTQYF. The chain joins TRBV6-5 to TRBJ2-3; D call uncertain. This CDR3 contains 12 residues. Germline V CDR1 and CDR2: MNHEY, SVGAGI. V gave up 6 bases and J gave up 0 bases, with 4 bases separating them.

This clone occurred once. The chain employs TRBV14 and TRBJ1-6; unclear D gene. Trimming removed 3 bases at V and 8 bases at J, with 14 bases between. In germline, CDR1 is SGHDN, CDR2 FVKESK. This CDR3 has 15 residues. CDR3 in DNA: TGTGCCAGCAGCCAGAACCGGGCTGCCTATTCACCCCTCCACTTT. Translating gives CASSQNRAAYSPLHF.